This TCR beta chain appears in the sequencing data of a study of OX40 agonist ivuxolimab in advanced cancers. About the study: Partial responses were observed in three patients, of whom one had hepatocellular carcinoma and two had cutaneous melanoma.

Points from the study as a whole: Expanded clones were, on average, more numerous among CD8+ T cells than CD4+.

With regard to this clone: No antigen is known for it.

The CDR3 has 15 residues. Germline lookup yields CDR1 SGHDN and CDR2 FVKESK. V gave up 4 bases and J gave up 0 bases, with 10 bases separating them. Using immunoSEQ multiplex PCR, the repertoire was profiled, and TCRdb retains in-frame clones only, with some absent. This table has 25,000 to 40,000 clones, 84% appearing once. The clonotype comes from an adult with an advanced solid tumor such as melanoma, head and neck, liver or kidney cancer. This material consisted of CD4+ or CD8+ T cells sorted from blood, taken in a trial of the OX40 agonist ivuxolimab. The chain combines TRBV14 with TRBJ2-1, with a tentative D call TRBD2 (5 bases). The CDR3 spells CASSPTGSSYNEQFF. In nucleotides, the CDR3 is TGTGCCAGCAGCCCCACGGGGAGCTCCTACAATGAGCAGTTCTTC.